The 16 T cell receptor beta chains below were found in one sample sequenced in a study of shared clonotypes between healthy human individuals. Produced via immunoSEQ multiplex PCR; TCRdb's table is partial and in-frame only. The profile covers some 2,000,000 clones, with 90% to 96% appearing a single time and about 0.13% taken by the ten largest. Sequences were obtained from naive CD4+ T cells sorted from blood. Subset indicated: CD45RA+ positively selected. All receptors derive from a man in his late teens or twenties in good health.

The gene calls are TRBV10-3 and TRBJ2-7; TRBD1 or TRBD2 may be the D gene (5 bases each). Germline lookup yields CDR1 ENHRY and CDR2 SYGVKD. The CDR3 is 15 residues long. V gave up 4 bases and J gave up 1 base, with 14 bases separating them. The CDR3 region is CAISAYRGPSYEQYF. The CDR3 bases are TGTGCCATCAGTGCTTATCGGGGCCCGTCCTACGAGCAGTACTTC.

The gene calls are TRBV19 and TRBJ2-7, with TRBD2 as a possible D gene (6 bases). This CDR3 is built from 15 residues. V shed 5 bases and J shed 9 bases, with 23 bases lying between them. CDR1 is LNHDA and CDR2 is SQIVND in the germline V gene (reference sequence). The CDR3 loop is CASSRRDSRPIGQYF. Here the CDR3 DNA reads TGTGCCAGTAGTCGCCGGGACTCACGCCCCATAGGGCAGTACTTC.

The rearrangement joins TRBV30 to TRBJ1-2; D possibly corresponds to TRBD1 (6 bases). V gave up 1 base and J gave up 5 bases, with 14 bases separating them. The CDR3 length is 14 residues. Germline V CDR1 and CDR2: GTSNPN, SVGIG (reference sequence). The CDR3 loop reads CAWSARWTAYGYTF. In DNA form, the CDR3 reads TGTGCCTGGAGTGCCAGGTGGACAGCATATGGCTACACCTTC.

In regard to this clone: Other DNA sequences in the same sample also yield this CDR3. The rearrangement joins TRBV5-4 to TRBJ2-7; possible D gene TRBD2, 6 bases. V shed 0 bases and J shed 3 bases, with 7 bases lying between them. The CDR3 extends over 13 amino acids. Germline assignment: CDR1 SGHNT and CDR2 YYREEE (reference sequence). For the CDR3, the DNA is TGTGCCAGCAGCTTGGGGGGAGGCTACGAGCAGTACTTC. This codes for CASSLGGGYEQYF.

The chain has TRBV18 and TRBJ2-5; 7 bases fit TRBD2. The CDR3 has 18 residues. Unmatched junction bases numbered 17, after V lost 2 bases and J lost 5 bases. Per germline, CDR1 KGHSH and CDR2 LQKENI. This chain's CDR3 is CASSPIPIAGQPGETQYF. The DNA of the CDR3 is TGTGCCAGCTCACCAATTCCTATAGCGGGCCAACCTGGGGAGACCCAGTACTTC.

Comment on this clone: The sample holds other DNA sequences that translate to the same CDR3. The chain combines TRBV4-1 with TRBJ2-7; the match to TRBD2 covers 12 bases. CDR3 length equals 16 residues. Germline lookup yields CDR1 MGHRA and CDR2 YSYEKL. Trimming took 3 bases from V and 3 from J; bases not matched to a gene: 6. CDR3 coding DNA: TGCGCCAGCAGCCAGCCGACTAGCGGGAGAGTCTACGAGCAGTACTTC. Translation gives CASSQPTSGRVYEQYF.

This chain links TRBV2 with TRBJ2-2; 14 nucleotides match TRBD2. Unmatched junction bases numbered 5, after V lost 6 bases and J lost 5 bases. The CDR3 has 16 amino acids. CDR1 and CDR2 from the germline V gene are SNHLY and FYNNEI. The CDR3 nucleotides read TGTGCCAGCAGGGGAGGGACTAGCGGGAGAACCGGGGAGCTGTTTTTT. This sequence encodes CASRGGTSGRTGELFF.

This chain uses TRBV5-1 with TRBJ2-6; TRBD2 might be the D (5 bases). V dropped 7 bases and J dropped 4 bases, with 12 bases sitting between them. Germline values: CDR1 SGHRS, CDR2 YFSETQ. The CDR3 consists of 14 residues. CDR3 in DNA: TGCGCCAGCTTTGATTCGGGAGGGGCCAACGTCCTGACTTTC. This sequence encodes CASFDSGGANVLTF.

The chain is built from TRBV4-1 and TRBJ2-1; a possible D gene is TRBD2 (7 bases). Trimming shortened V by 3 bases and J by 4 bases, and 13 bases separated the two germline ends. The CDR3 contains 15 residues. CDR1 and CDR2 (germline): MGHRA, YSYEKL. The CDR3 loop is CASSQGGAAYNEQFF. DNA of the CDR3: TGCGCCAGCAGCCAGGGGGGGGCTGCATACAATGAGCAGTTCTTC.

The V gene is TRBV5-1, the J gene TRBJ2-2, with no clear D. Germline V gene sequence: CDR1 SGHRS, CDR2 YFSETQ. V dropped 7 bases and J dropped 5 bases, with 12 bases sitting between them. CDR3 size: 13 residues. CDR3 sequence reads: CASRRIATGELFF. The CDR3 coding sequence is TGCGCCAGCCGCCGTATTGCGACCGGGGAGCTGTTTTTT.

The CDR3: CASGSPGLSGNTIYF. CDR3 in DNA: TGTGCCAGCGGAAGCCCAGGGCTCTCTGGAAACACCATATATTTT. V usage is TRBV6-1 and J usage is TRBJ1-3, with a possible D match to TRBD1 (5 bases). Germline V gene data show CDR1 as MNHNS and CDR2 as SASEGT. V was pared by 8 bases and J by 0 bases, with 14 bases between. This CDR3 has 15 amino acids.

A remark on this clone: At the DNA level, this CDR3 is encoded by other sequences in the same sample as well. The CDR3 region is CASSLGQSSNQPQHF. The CDR3 region has the DNA TGCGCCAGCAGCTTGGGACAGTCGAGCAATCAGCCCCAGCATTTT. The rearrangement links TRBV5-1 to TRBJ1-5, with a tentative D call TRBD1 (5 bases). The ends were cut back, 0 bases at V and 1 base at J, with 8 bases in the middle. This CDR3 contains 15 residues. CDR1 and CDR2 from the germline V gene are SGHRS and YFSETQ.

The V and J genes are TRBV29-1 and TRBJ2-4, with 7 bases fitting TRBD1. CDR1 and CDR2 (germline): SQVTM, ANQGSEA. The CDR3 totals 13 residues. The trim removed 5 bases at V and 7 bases at J, leaving 8 bases unmatched. The CDR3, as DNA: TGCAGCGTTTGGGACAGAGTCGCGAACATTCAGTACTTC. As protein: CSVWDRVANIQYF.

V is TRBV7-2 and J is TRBJ2-3; D perhaps matches TRBD1 (6 bases). Germline V gives CDR1 SGHTA, CDR2 FQGNSA. The V end was cut by 6 bases, the J end by 0 bases, with 13 bases between. The CDR3 sequence is 15 residues long. CDR3 in DNA: TGTGCCAGCAGTTTACAGGGTTCTAGCACAGATACGCAGTATTTT. It yields the protein CASSLQGSSTDTQYF.

This sequence joins TRBV6-1 and TRBJ2-7; D uncertain. With 7 bases removed from V and 3 bases from J, the gap between germline ends came to 13 bases. The CDR3 consists of 13 residues. Germline V gene sequence: CDR1 MNHNS, CDR2 SASEGT. In DNA, the CDR3 is TGTGCCAGCACCCCGATGGATTTCTACGAGCAGTACTTC. Translating it yields CASTPMDFYEQYF.

This chain uses TRBV6-5 with TRBJ1-2; D gene uncertain. CDR3 size: 14 residues. Germline CDR1 reads MNHEY; CDR2 reads SVGAGI. Trimming stripped 6 bases from V and 2 bases from J, with 13 bases between. CDR3 loop: CASRASYTNYGYTF. The CDR3 DNA is TGTGCCAGCAGGGCCTCGTACACCAACTATGGCTACACCTTC.